These T cell receptor beta chains were read from a single sample in a study. TCRdb independently ran MiXCR on the 5' RACE reads; one entry per CDR3 protein. The sample has roughly 10,000 distinct CDR3 sequences; about 30% are singletons. The sample was Tregs sorted from a lymph node. These receptors all stem from a female donor with breast cancer. Each CDR3 is given with its conserved first and last residue. Fields, in order: clone size, D gene, V gene, J gene, CDR3 DNA, CDR3 protein. The D gene is left open where the match is weak. Part of the rows lack a size; the others show once, few, many or a class for expanded clones.

many,TRBD2,TRBV5-1,TRBJ2-7,TGCGCCAGCAGGTTCGGGGGGACTAGCGGCGCCTACGAGCAGTACTTC,CASRFGGTSGAYEQYF
.,.,TRBV9,TRBJ1-3,TGTGCCAGCAGCGTAGGATTTGTATCTGGAAACACCATATATTTT,CASSVGFVSGNTIYF
medium-sized,.,TRBV5-6,TRBJ1-1,TGTGCCAGCAGACCTGGACGATCTAACATGAACACTGAAGCTTTCTTT,CASRPGRSNMNTEAFF
.,.,TRBV11-1,TRBJ2-5,TGTGCCAGCAGCTTAGGAAAGGGAGAGACCCAGTACTTC,CASSLGKGETQYF
many,.,TRBV7-6,TRBJ2-7,TGTGCCAGCAGCCAAGGGCCCCTTGGGTCCTACGAGCAGTACTTC,CASSQGPLGSYEQYF
medium-sized,TRBD2,TRBV4-1,TRBJ2-7,TGCGCCAGCAGCGGCGGACTAGCCATGCGGCGCGAGCAGTACTTC,CASSGGLAMRREQYF
.,.,TRBV19,TRBJ1-1,TGTGCCACTCAACTCGGGGGGACTGAAGCTTTCTTT,CATQLGGTEAFF
many,TRBD2,TRBV27,TRBJ2-7,TGTGCCAGCAGTTTATTCAGCGGGAGCTACGAGCAGTACTTC,CASSLFSGSYEQYF
.,.,TRBV6-6,TRBJ1-5,TGTGCCAGCAGTACTTTGGACAGCGACTATAGCAATCAGCCCCAGCATTTT,CASSTLDSDYSNQPQHF
medium-sized,.,TRBV2,TRBJ2-1,TGTGCCAGCAGAAAGAATGAGCAGTTCTTC,CASRKNEQFF
many,.,TRBV20-1,TRBJ2-7,TGCAGTGCCAGGCGGGCGGGGCTGGGAATCTACGAGCAGTACTTC,CSARRAGLGIYEQYF
medium-sized,.,TRBV20-1,TRBJ2-1,TGCAGTGCTAGAGATATAGGGTACGATGAGCAGTTCTTC,CSARDIGYDEQFF
many,.,TRBV7-3,TRBJ2-7,TGTGCCAGCAGTCCGGCCGGGGCCCCGGGGGAGCAGTACTTC,CASSPAGAPGEQYF
many,.,TRBV10-1,TRBJ1-1,TGCGCCAGCAGTGACCAGCGTGATTTCTTTGAAGCTTTCTTT,CASSDQRDFFEAFF